This T cell receptor (beta chain) was obtained from a study of shared clonotypes between healthy human individuals. As for this clone: The antigen is undetermined.

Trimming pared 8 bases from V and 0 bases from J, leaving 10 bases between. The CDR3 loop spans 14 amino acids. Germline-derived CDR1 and CDR2 are MNHNY and SVGAGI (reference sequence). Study results and caveats: It was expected that sequencing depth would affect clonotype sharing among donors. Blood was the sole source, and tissue repertoires probably differ.

At a deep level, the assay was run. Using immunoSEQ multiplex PCR, the repertoire was profiled, and TCRdb retains in-frame clones only, with some absent. This sample has nearly 1 million clones; approximately 76% occur once, and the top ten carry over 1.3%. This clonotype originated in a man aged 18 to 29 in good health. Sequenced sample: memory CD4+ T cells sorted from blood. Subset in this sample: CD45RA-negative fraction. This sequence joins TRBV6-6 and TRBJ2-2; tentatively, D is TRBD1 or TRBD2 (7 bases each). This CDR3 is CASQGGSNTGELFF. In DNA form, the CDR3 reads TGTGCCAGCCAGGGGGGGTCGAACACCGGGGAGCTGTTTTTT.